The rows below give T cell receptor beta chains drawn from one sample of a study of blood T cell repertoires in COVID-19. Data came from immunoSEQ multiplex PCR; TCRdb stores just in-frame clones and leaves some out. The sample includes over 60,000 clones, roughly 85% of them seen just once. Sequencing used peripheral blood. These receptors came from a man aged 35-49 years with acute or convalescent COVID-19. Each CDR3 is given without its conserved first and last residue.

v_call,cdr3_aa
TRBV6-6,ASSRTGRYGYT
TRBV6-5,ASRRAANQPQH
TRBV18,ASSLQQGNNEKLF
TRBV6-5,ASSYTTGNQPQH
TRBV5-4,ASSFELVDSPLH
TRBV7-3,ASSLGTALSTDTQY
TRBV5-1,ASSYDSRERAF
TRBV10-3,AISETINTEAF
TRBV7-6,ASSSMLAGGLNEQF
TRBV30,AWSYGTGLSEQF
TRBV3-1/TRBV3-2,ASQRQSGTEAF
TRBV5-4,ASSLFSGAEQY
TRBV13,ASSFASLGGLAKNIQY
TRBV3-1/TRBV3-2,ASSVHQRGGRNTQY
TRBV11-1,ASSPVEGETQY
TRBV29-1,SARTGLAYNEQF
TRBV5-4,ASSLQRYEQY
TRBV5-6,ASSPPGDHSYNEQF
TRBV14,ASSQFSARGPPLH
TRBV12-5,ASDPLSYNEQF
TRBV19,ASSQGQAATEAF
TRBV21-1,ASTREGNQPQH
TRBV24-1,ATSDFTDRGHEQF
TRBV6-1,ASSEGGATDTQY
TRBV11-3,ASSFRWGGRNEQF
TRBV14,ASSPLTGQGGESYGYT
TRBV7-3,ASSLIASTDTQY
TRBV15,ATSHWMGGGGGYT
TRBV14,ASSLTGGPREQF
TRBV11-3,ASSFGLAADEQF
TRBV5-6,ASSAPGVLANYGYT
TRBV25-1,ASSSFGVNQPQH
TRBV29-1,SVTVQGADYGYT
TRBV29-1,SARVTNTEAF
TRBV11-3,ASSLRTGSNFLDTQY
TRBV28,ASSSAGFSGSGANVLT
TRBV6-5,ASRDLTGYGYT
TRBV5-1,ASSWGGPNTEAF
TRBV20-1,SASLYQTLANYGYT
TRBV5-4,ASSLPGTANEKLF
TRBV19,ASSIYGEQY
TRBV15,ATSRGRDRVNQPQH
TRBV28,ASSFPSGADTQY
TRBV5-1,ASSPWDRLSPLH
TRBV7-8,ASSLQGNTEAF
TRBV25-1,ASSGTKGAGELF
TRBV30,AWSVGRAGELF
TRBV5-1,ASSFPRETQY
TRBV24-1,ATSEGGRNEQF
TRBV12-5,ASGLLAGEITGELF
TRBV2,ASSEGGYGYT
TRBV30,AWSGQGAQPQH
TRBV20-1,SASGTGGAMNTEAF